This T cell receptor beta chain was captured by sequencing in a study of PD-1 blockade in classical Hodgkin lymphoma. Measured with immunoSEQ multiplex PCR; TCRdb has only the in-frame clones, and not every one. The table has 22,000 or so clones, roughly 89% seen once. CDR1 is MNHNY, CDR2 SVGAGI, per germline (reference sequence). The V end lost 2 bases, the J end lost 2 bases, and 12 bases lay between the germline ends. The CDR3 totals 15 residues. The sample's time point: newly diagnosed, previously untreated cHL patient sample. The CD4+ T cells used were purified from thawed PBMCs through magnetic negative selection.

This receptor was identified in a human donor with classical Hodgkin lymphoma. The rearrangement links TRBV6-6 to TRBJ2-5; TRBD2 is a possible D gene (5 bases). Sequencing was done on a sample of CD4+ T cells from blood. The CDR3 sequence is CASSYRPRVQETQYF. The CDR3 DNA reads as TGTGCCAGCAGTTACCGACCGAGGGTTCAAGAGACCCAGTACTTC.